One and the same sample provided the 9 T cell receptor beta chains below, sequenced in a study of blood T cell repertoires in COVID-19. Profiling relied on immunoSEQ multiplex PCR, and the TCRdb table lists in-frame clones only, not all of them. The sample holds about 240,000 clones, about four fifths seen once. The sample consisted of peripheral blood. These receptors were taken from a woman older than 75 with COVID-19, enrolled during active disease.

The rearrangement uses TRBV5-4 and TRBJ2-7, with 12 positions matching TRBD2. CDR3 length: 16 amino acids. Trimming cost V 2 bases and J 0 bases; bases outside gene matches: 3. Germline V gene lookup returns CDR1 SGHNT and CDR2 YYREEE (reference sequence). Written as DNA, the CDR3 is TGTGCCAGCAGCTTCGGACTAGCGGGAATCTCCTACGAGCAGTACTTC. Its protein is CASSFGLAGISYEQYF.

The DNA for the CDR3 is TGTGCCATCAGTGAGTGGAACGGGGGTGAGACCCAGTACTTC. It yields the protein CAISEWNGGETQYF. This chain links TRBV10-3 with TRBJ2-5; D is possibly TRBD2 (6 bases). Trimming shortened V by 1 base and J by 5 bases, and 11 bases separated the two germline ends. The germline CDR1 and CDR2 sequences are ENHRY and SYGVKD. The CDR3 has 14 residues.

This chain connects TRBV19 to TRBJ1-1; TRBD1 aligns across 8 bases. Trimming took 6 bases from V and 4 from J; bases not matched to a gene: 4. Germline V gene sequence: CDR1 LNHDA, CDR2 SQIVND (reference sequence). The CDR3 has 13 residues. This CDR3 reads CASSADRATEAFF. The CDR3 coding sequence is TGTGCCAGTAGCGCGGACAGGGCCACTGAAGCTTTCTTT.

In this sample, this clone turned up a few times. The gene calls are TRBV18 and TRBJ1-1; D perhaps matches TRBD1 (6 bases). The germline CDR1 and CDR2 sequences are KGHSH and LQKENI. Trimming took 0 bases from V and 2 from J, leaving 13 bases between them. CDR3 length equals 16 residues. The CDR3 region is CASSPPDSPLNTEAFF. As DNA, the CDR3 is TGTGCCAGCTCACCACCGGACAGCCCGCTAAACACTGAAGCTTTCTTT.

The rearrangement links TRBV9 to TRBJ1-1; D not resolved. The germline V and J ends were trimmed by 4 bases and 6 bases, with 13 bases remaining between them. Germline-derived CDR1 and CDR2 are SGDLS and YYNGEE. There are 13 residues in the CDR3. CDR3 amino acids: CASSPVAWPEAFF. The DNA for the CDR3 is TGTGCCAGCAGCCCCGTCGCCTGGCCTGAAGCTTTCTTT.

This chain connects TRBV7-8 to TRBJ2-1; TRBD1 agrees at 10 bases. CDR1 SGHVS and CDR2 FQNEAQ come from the germline V gene. This CDR3 contains 17 residues. The junction had 11 bases not matched to a gene; V was cut back by 4 bases and J by 5 bases. The CDR3 DNA reads as TGTGCCAGCAGCTCCTCGGGACAGGGGACTAGGGACAATGAGCAGTTCTTC. Protein product: CASSSSGQGTRDNEQFF.

Comments on this clone: Other nucleotide sequences in the sample specify the same CDR3. The genes are TRBV30 and TRBJ1-1; D is unclear. CDR1 and CDR2 from the germline V gene are GTSNPN and SVGIG (reference sequence). V lost 0 bases to trimming and J lost 1 base, with 6 bases between them. The CDR3 is 13 residues long. CDR3 sequence: CAWSVRGNTEAFF. The DNA of the CDR3 is TGTGCCTGGAGTGTACGAGGGAACACTGAAGCTTTCTTT.

V and J are TRBV18 and TRBJ1-2; D unclear. Trimming cost V 3 bases and J 6 bases, with 17 bases left between them. The CDR3 covers 15 residues. Germline CDR1 is KGHSH and CDR2 is LQKENI. The CDR3 loop reads CASSPWAADGNGYTF. The CDR3 nucleotides are TGTGCCAGCTCACCGTGGGCAGCCGACGGGAATGGCTACACCTTC.

The genes are TRBV19 and TRBJ2-1; 14 nucleotides align to TRBD2. V dropped 5 bases and J dropped 9; count of bases not matched to a gene: 3. The CDR3 covers 14 residues. The V gene's germline CDR1 is LNHDA and CDR2 SQIVND (reference sequence). As DNA, the CDR3 is TGTGCCAGTAGTCTTGGACTAGCGGGAGGTGAGCAGTTCTTC. Its protein is CASSLGLAGGEQFF.